Following are 25 T cell receptor beta chains from one sample sequenced in a study of T cell repertoires in cytomegalovirus infection. Using its own MiXCR run on the reads, TCRdb lists one record per CDR3 protein. In the table there are approximately 910,000 distinct CDR3 sequences, about a third of which are singletons. What these receptors recognize is not known. Sequencing was performed on cultured CD8+ T cells from PBMCs, taken from culture after CMV antigen stimulation. These receptors were taken from a human donor in good health (CMV status not recorded). Some clones in this sample may be carry-over from other donors' samples.

This clonotype was observed once. A read error is possible here, since a much larger clone lies one base away. The genes are TRBV24-1 and TRBJ1-2; perhaps TRBD1 as D (6 bases). CDR3 length: 15 residues. The V and J ends lost 3 bases and 1 base respectively, with 11 bases between them. Per the germline V gene, CDR1 is KGHDR and CDR2 is SFDVKD. The DNA of the CDR3 is TGTGCCACCAGTGATGCGACAGGAGATAACTATGGCTACACCTTC. It encodes CATSDATGDNYGYTF.

This chain connects TRBV12-3 or TRBV12-4 to TRBJ1-1; D gene ambiguous. Trimming pared 6 bases from V and 1 base from J, leaving 9 bases between. The CDR3 totals 13 residues. This CDR3 is CASRQFWNTEAFF. As DNA, the CDR3 is TGTGCCAGCAGACAGTTTTGGAACACTGAAGCTTTCTTT.

This clonotype was seen only a few times. The rearrangement uses TRBV27 and TRBJ2-1; D possibly corresponds to TRBD1 (6 bases). The CDR3 has 15 residues. Germline values: CDR1 MNHEY, CDR2 SMNVEV (reference sequence). V was pared by 6 bases and J by 6 bases, with 18 bases between. CDR3 sequence (DNA): TGTGCCAGCAGATTCAGGGGAAGGCTGCGCAATGAGCAGTTCTTC. It yields the protein CASRFRGRLRNEQFF.

The V gene is TRBV11-3, the J gene TRBJ2-2; a possible D gene is TRBD1 (5 bases). V was trimmed by 5 bases and J by 6 bases, leaving 16 bases between them. Germline assignment: CDR1 SGHNT and CDR2 YENEEA. The CDR3 is 15 amino acids. CDR3: CASSTKQGPPGELFF. DNA of the CDR3: TGTGCCAGCAGCACTAAGCAGGGTCCACCCGGGGAGCTGTTTTTT.

This clonotype was detected once. In DNA, the CDR3 is TGTGCCAGCAGTTGGGACAGGCGTTTCGAGCAGTACTTC. It is translated as CASSWDRRFEQYF. The chain combines TRBV6-2 or TRBV6-3 with TRBJ2-7, with 8 nucleotides matching TRBD1. Germline trimming cut 4 bases from V and 6 bases from J; bases unmatched to any gene: 5. There are 13 residues in the CDR3. Germline values: CDR1 MNHEY, CDR2 SVGEGT.

The chain joins TRBV10-3 to TRBJ2-3; maybe TRBD2 (6 bases). The CDR3 runs to 17 residues. From germline, CDR1 is ENHRY and CDR2 SYGVKD. V dropped 2 bases and J dropped 2 bases, with 17 bases sitting between them. As DNA, the CDR3 is TGTGCCATCAGTGAGCCTCAAATAGCGGACCCCACAGATACGCAGTATTTT. This codes for CAISEPQIADPTDTQYF.

The chain uses TRBV27 and TRBJ1-2; D is unresolved. V was clipped by 5 bases and J by 8 bases, with 18 bases between them. This CDR3 has 14 amino acids. Germline V lookup: CDR1 MNHEY, CDR2 SMNVEV (reference sequence). The CDR3 loop reads CASSPRALVSGYTF. The CDR3 nucleotides read TGTGCCAGCAGTCCGAGGGCCCTCGTTAGCGGCTACACCTTC.

V and J are TRBV27 and TRBJ1-2; 9 bases are a match to TRBD1. The CDR3 has 15 residues. J was trimmed by 4 bases and V by 2 bases; bases with no gene match: 5. Per the germline V gene, CDR1 is MNHEY and CDR2 is SMNVEV (reference sequence). This CDR3 is CASSLSGQGSYGYTF. For the CDR3, the DNA is TGTGCCAGCAGTTTAAGCGGACAGGGGAGCTATGGCTACACCTTC.

This sequence joins TRBV7-9 and TRBJ2-1, with D unclear. Trimming stripped 5 bases from V and 7 bases from J, with 21 bases between. The germline V gene encodes CDR1 SEHNR and CDR2 FQNEAQ (reference sequence). This CDR3 contains 16 residues. As DNA, the CDR3 is TGTGCCAGCAGCCACTTCGACAACCAAAAGGGTAATGAGCAGTTCTTC. It codes for CASSHFDNQKGNEQFF. Full variable domain (rest looked up from reference TRBV7-9 and TRBJ2-1): DTGVSQNPRHKITKRGQNVTFRCDPISEHNRLYWYRQTLGQGPEFLTYFQNEAQLEKSRLLSDRFSAERPKGSFSTLEIQRTEQGDSAMYLCASSHFDNQKGNEQFFGPGTRLTVL.

The rearrangement joins TRBV19 to TRBJ2-3; TRBD1 aligns across 9 bases. Germline loops: CDR1 LNHDA, CDR2 SQIVND (reference sequence). V dropped 7 bases and J dropped 3; count of bases not matched to a gene: 8. The CDR3 has 15 residues. The CDR3 bases are TGTGCCAGTAACTCCGGGACAGGGAATACAGATACGCAGTATTTT. Translated, it gives CASNSGTGNTDTQYF.

This clonotype was seen a few times. The chain joins TRBV29-1 to TRBJ2-3; the D call may be TRBD1 or TRBD2 (5 bases each). This CDR3 has 16 amino acids. Germline loops: CDR1 SQVTM, CDR2 ANQGSEA. The ends were cut back, 3 bases at V and 6 bases at J, with 22 bases in the middle. The CDR3 DNA reads as TGCAGCGTTGAGGGGACCGTTCCTCGCCGTAGGGATACGCAGTATTTT. Its protein is CSVEGTVPRRRDTQYF.

V gene TRBV7-2 combines with J gene TRBJ2-2; D possibly corresponds to TRBD1 (6 bases). The CDR3 loop spans 16 amino acids. Trimming took 11 bases from V and 6 from J, leaving 25 bases between them. The germline V gene encodes CDR1 SGHTA and CDR2 FQGNSA. The CDR3: CAAWDGGREVPGELFF. The CDR3 DNA sequence: TGTGCCGCCTGGGATGGGGGCAGAGAAGTTCCCGGGGAGCTGTTTTTT.

The rearrangement joins TRBV28 to TRBJ2-6; D call uncertain. CDR3 length: 15 residues. Germline CDR1 is MDHEN and CDR2 is SYDVKM. The V end was cut by 5 bases, the J end by 3 bases, with 11 bases between. CDR3 sequence (DNA): TGTGCCAGCAGTAACCGGGCTTATGGGGCCAACGTCCTGACTTTC. It encodes CASSNRAYGANVLTF.

The genes are TRBV7-9 and TRBJ1-4; D gene uncertain. V was cut by 2 bases and J by 3 bases, with 10 bases left in between. The CDR3 runs 15 residues. CDR1 SEHNR and CDR2 FQNEAQ come from the germline V gene (reference sequence). The CDR3: CASSLIYGPNEKLFF. DNA of the CDR3: TGTGCCAGCAGCTTAATTTATGGACCTAATGAAAAACTGTTTTTT.

The chain couples TRBV6-8 to TRBJ1-6, with D hard to call. Trimming took 6 bases from V and 13 from J, leaving 13 bases between them. Per the germline V gene, CDR1 is MNHGY and CDR2 is SAAAGT. The CDR3 is made up of 12 amino acids. The CDR3 region is CASRLPGLPLHF. The CDR3 DNA sequence: TGTGCCAGCAGGTTACCAGGCCTCCCCCTCCACTTT.

CDR3 amino acids: CASSLSPWTGPRSYEQYV. DNA for the CDR3: TGTGCCAGCAGTTTATCCCCTTGGACAGGGCCCCGCTCCTACGAGCAGTACGTC. V usage is TRBV28 and J usage is TRBJ2-7, with 8 bases that match TRBD1. Germline V gene lookup returns CDR1 MDHEN and CDR2 SYDVKM. The CDR3 has 18 residues. J lost 0 bases, V lost 1 base, and 11 bases had no gene match.

This clonotype came up a few times. V usage is TRBV4-1 and J usage is TRBJ2-1; D assignment may be TRBD1 or TRBD2 (5 bases each). CDR3 length equals 17 residues. The germline gives CDR1 MGHRA, CDR2 YSYEKL. V dropped 1 base and J dropped 0 bases, with 13 bases sitting between them. The CDR3 DNA reads TGCGCCAGCAGCCAAGTTCCGGGACCCCACTCCTACAATGAGCAGTTCTTC. It codes for CASSQVPGPHSYNEQFF.

Only one count was recorded for this clonotype. V is TRBV9 and J is TRBJ1-1, with D tentatively TRBD1 (5 bases). Trimming cost V 4 bases and J 1 base, with 11 bases left between them. Germline lookup yields CDR1 SGDLS and CDR2 YYNGEE. The CDR3 sequence is 14 residues long. The CDR3 loop is CASSRRDWNTEAFF. In nucleotides, the CDR3 is TGTGCCAGCAGCCGCAGGGATTGGAACACTGAAGCTTTCTTT. The complete variable domain, with remaining parts taken from reference TRBV9 and TRBJ1-1, reads DSGVTQTPKHLITATGQRVTLRCSPRSGDLSVYWYQQSLDQGLQFLIQYYNGEERAKGNILERFSAQQFPDLHSELNLSSLELGDSALYFCASSRRDWNTEAFFGQGTRLTVV.

The V call is TRBV6-5, the J call TRBJ2-1; 7 nucleotides agree with TRBD2. The CDR3 loop spans 17 amino acids. V lost 0 bases to trimming and J lost 1 base; unmatched junction nucleotides: 6. Germline lookup yields CDR1 MNHEY and CDR2 SVGAGI. The CDR3: CASSYSMWGGSYNEQFF. CDR3 DNA: TGTGCCAGCAGTTACTCGATGTGGGGGGGGTCCTACAATGAGCAGTTCTTC.

In regard to this clonotype: It may be a read error: a sequence one base away is much more abundant. This chain connects TRBV7-2 to TRBJ1-5; D may be TRBD1 (6 bases). V was pared by 5 bases and J by 7 bases, with 18 bases between. Germline-derived CDR1 and CDR2 are SGHTA and FQGNSA. The CDR3 covers 15 residues. This chain's CDR3 is CASSLNRERGQPQHF. The CDR3 coding sequence is TGTGCCAGCAGCCTCAACAGGGAGCGCGGGCAGCCCCAGCATTTT.

The sample holds many counts of this clonotype. This rearrangement joins TRBV6-1 to TRBJ2-7; 11 positions match TRBD1. J was trimmed by 5 bases and V by 3 bases; bases with no gene match: 3. This CDR3 has 14 amino acids. Germline CDR1 reads MNHNS; CDR2 reads SASEGT. The CDR3 nucleotides are TGTGCCAGCAGTGATCCGGGACAGGGGGACGAGCAGTACGTC. Translated, it gives CASSDPGQGDEQYV.

This clonotype came up a few times. The gene calls are TRBV12-3 or TRBV12-4 and TRBJ1-5; no reliable D call. The CDR3 runs to 13 residues. The V and J ends lost 6 bases and 2 bases respectively, with 8 bases between them. CDR3 amino acids: CASSHVGNQPQHF. CDR3 DNA sequence: TGTGCCAGCAGCCACGTCGGCAATCAGCCCCAGCATTTT.

The sample holds a few counts of this clonotype. The chain recombines TRBV4-1 with TRBJ1-1; TRBD1 matches at 12 bases. The CDR3 sequence is 18 residues long. Looked up from germline, CDR1 is MGHRA and CDR2 is YSYEKL. Germline trimming cut 1 base from V and 1 base from J; bases unmatched to any gene: 7. CDR3 region: CASSQVAGTGGQNTEAFF. Here the CDR3 DNA reads TGCGCCAGCAGCCAAGTGGCCGGGACAGGGGGCCAGAACACTGAAGCTTTCTTT.

This clonotype was picked up a small number of times. The rearrangement joins TRBV11-3 to TRBJ1-6; D not certain. The CDR3 consists of 15 residues. Germline values: CDR1 SGHNT, CDR2 YENEEA. V dropped 0 bases and J dropped 3 bases, with 6 bases sitting between them. The CDR3 nucleotides are TGTGCCAGCAGCTTAGAAGAACGCTATAATTCACCCCTCCACTTT. Protein: CASSLEERYNSPLHF.

This clonotype was counted many times. V usage is TRBV7-2 and J usage is TRBJ1-1; D may be TRBD1 (6 bases). V lost 5 bases, J lost 0 bases, and 16 bases lay in between. This CDR3 has 16 residues. CDR1 and CDR2 (germline): SGHTA, FQGNSA. The CDR3 protein is CASSPGASHLNTEAFF. The CDR3 nucleotides read TGTGCCAGCAGCCCGGGGGCGAGTCACTTGAACACTGAAGCTTTCTTT.